The TCR beta chain under discussion was sequenced for a study of cytomegalovirus exposure and HLA in healthy donors. A multiplex PCR was run with 60 Vbeta primers and 13 Jbeta primers. The protocol was immunoSEQ multiplex PCR, while the TCRdb copy is restricted to in-frame clones and leaves out a portion. The table has fewer than 80,000 clones, 76% seen once. Study observations and caveats: The study listed approximately 160 cytomegalovirus-associated TCR beta chains. TRBV6-2, TRBV6-3 and other indistinguishable V segments were excluded. Per a later analysis, HLA-associated TCR beta chains showed more clonal expansion than other, equally common TCR beta chains. Accurate predictions that matched the HLA-A and HLA-B alleles of most subjects were reportedly made from TCR beta sequences.

A note on this clone: The target antigen is unknown.

The CDR3 is 16 amino acids. Per the germline V gene, CDR1 is SGHTA and CDR2 is FQGNSA. The ends lost 5 bases at V and 6 bases at J; junction bases unmatched: 9. This clonotype was sampled from a man aged 18-30 years in good health and CMV-seronegative. The chain has TRBV7-2 and TRBJ1-6; TRBD1 matches at 8 bases. Sequenced input: PBMCs. This chain's CDR3 is CASSSNQGASNSPLHF. In DNA form, the CDR3 reads TGTGCCAGCAGCAGTAATCAGGGGGCGTCTAATTCACCCCTCCACTTT.